The entry below describes one T cell receptor (beta chain). The CDR3 covers 15 residues. The germline V gene encodes CDR1 SGHDT and CDR2 YYEEEE. With 1 base removed from V and 3 bases from J, the gap between germline ends came to 13 bases. The data were obtained in a study of blood T cell repertoires in COVID-19. This table comes from immunoSEQ multiplex PCR, and its TCRdb copy is limited to in-frame clones, with some not included. This sample has about 100,000 clones, with more than 80% found just once. The V gene is TRBV5-6, the J gene TRBJ1-1; D possibly corresponds to TRBD1 (5 bases). The receptor was isolated from a man of 80 years or more with COVID-19, enrolled during active disease. The sample consisted of peripheral blood. The CDR3 nucleotides are TGTGCCAGCAGCTTGAGTTACGGGGGAGACACTGAAGCTTTCTTT. Residues: CASSLSYGGDTEAFF.